Below, one T cell receptor beta chain is given with its context. This sample was taken from a study of technical replicates of blood from a handful of donors. Looked up from germline, CDR1 is SGHRS and CDR2 is YFSETQ. The CDR3 sequence is 15 residues long. Germline trimming cut 4 bases from V and 1 base from J; bases unmatched to any gene: 5. Sequencing used immunoSEQ multiplex PCR; TCRdb keeps in-frame clones, though not all of them. The sample records under 85,000 clones, roughly 96% being singletons. The source of this sequence is a human donor in good health. The source material was T cells isolated from PBMCs. This sequence joins TRBV5-1 and TRBJ1-5, with 7 bases aligning to TRBD1. CDR3 sequence (DNA): TGCGCCAGCAGCGTTTCGACAGGGAGCAATCAGCCCCAGCATTTT. Protein sequence: CASSVSTGSNQPQHF.